The present T cell receptor (beta chain) was sequenced within a study of graft-versus-host responses after intestinal transplantation. About the study: As for transplant type, recipients had multivisceral, liver-intestinal, or isolated intestinal grafts.

Study-wide findings and caveats: Recipient marrow held GvH clones, some first seen in ileum or blood. GvH clone levels peaked in circulation, and this peak was associated with early post-transplant HvG declines.

Comments on this clone: Its cognate antigen is unknown.

Germline CDR1 is SGHAT and CDR2 is FQNNGV. This CDR3 region has 15 residues. V was clipped by 0 bases and J by 6 bases, with 13 bases between them. The assay was immunoSEQ multiplex PCR, and TCRdb's table has in-frame clones only and misses some. This table has about 99,000 clones, roughly 93% appearing once. This clonotype was sampled from a human donor who received an intestinal transplant. The chain uses TRBV11-2 and TRBJ2-3; D is perhaps TRBD2 (6 bases). Sequencing used unstimulated CD8+ T cells sorted from spleen or lymph node cells, obtained before intestinal transplant. The chain's CDR3 is CASSLETSSGDTQYF. CDR3 nucleotide sequence: TGTGCCAGCAGCTTAGAGACTAGTTCCGGGGATACGCAGTATTTT.